One and the same sample provided the 10 T cell receptor beta chains below, sequenced in a study of T-cell reconstitution after alpha-beta-depleted transplantation in children. Molecular barcoding with unique molecular identifiers was used for the TCRbeta library. TCRdb ran MiXCR on the PCR reads and lists one entry per CDR3 protein. The sample yields approximately 980,000 distinct CDR3 sequences, about 31% seen once. The material was PBMCs, mostly from graft donor cells, obtained 360 days after TCRalphabeta/CD19-depleted stem cell transplant. These receptors were collected from a boy less than two years old who had a stem cell transplant for SCID, so the T cells may come from the graft donor.

This sequence joins TRBV3-1 and TRBJ2-5; 7 positions agree with TRBD2. Per germline, CDR1 LGHDT and CDR2 YNNKEL (reference sequence). The CDR3 is made up of 19 amino acids. With 7 bases clipped from V and 0 bases from J, the junction kept 20 bases outside the gene matches. This chain's CDR3 is CASTHASGTSFSYQETQYF. The CDR3 nucleotides read TGTGCCAGCACTCACGCGAGCGGGACTTCCTTTTCGTACCAAGAGACCCAGTACTTC.

The V gene is TRBV6-5, the J gene TRBJ1-1, with D unresolved. Trimming pared 0 bases from V and 5 bases from J, leaving 10 bases between. The CDR3 has 14 residues. Germline V gene data show CDR1 as MNHEY and CDR2 as SVGAGI. CDR3 DNA sequence: TGTGCCAGCAGTTACTCCCCGGGATGGACTGAAGCTTTCTTT. Translation gives CASSYSPGWTEAFF.

The chain couples TRBV11-1 to TRBJ2-1; no definite D call. The CDR3 runs to 18 residues. The germline gives CDR1 SGHAT, CDR2 FQDESV (reference sequence). The V end lost 0 bases, the J end lost 8 bases, and 23 bases lay between the germline ends. The CDR3 nucleotides are TGTGCCAGCAGCTTAGCAGTAACAGCGTATAACGTAAATCATGAGCAGTTCTTC. Its protein is CASSLAVTAYNVNHEQFF.

The J gene is TRBJ1-1, the V gene TRBV6-1; tentative D call: TRBD1 (5 bases). V was pared by 8 bases and J by 1 base, with 14 bases between. CDR1 and CDR2 (germline): MNHNS, SASEGT. The CDR3 totals 14 residues. The CDR3 nucleotides read TGTGCCAGCCGGAGGTGGGGGAAGAACACTGAAGCTTTCTTT. This sequence encodes CASRRWGKNTEAFF.

The chain carries TRBV27 and TRBJ2-3; 9 bases map to TRBD2. The trim removed 5 bases at V and 6 bases at J, leaving 12 bases unmatched. CDR1 and CDR2 from the germline V gene are MNHEY and SMNVEV (reference sequence). This CDR3 comprises 16 residues. CDR3 region: CASSPGLARSPDTQYF. In DNA, the CDR3 is TGTGCCAGCAGTCCGGGACTAGCCCGGAGTCCCGATACGCAGTATTTT.

The chain joins TRBV2 to TRBJ2-7, with D unclear. CDR1 is SNHLY and CDR2 is FYNNEI in the germline V gene. Between the trimmed V and J ends, which lost 1 base and 3 bases, there was a span of 16 bases. The CDR3 sequence is 16 residues long. CDR3: CASSEVGTGPYYEQYF. CDR3 DNA sequence: TGTGCCAGCAGTGAAGTCGGTACTGGACCTTACTACGAGCAGTACTTC. The whole variable domain, remainder taken from reference TRBV2 and TRBJ2-7, is EPEVTQTPSHQVTQMGQEVILRCVPISNHLYFYWYRQILGQKVEFLVSFYNNEISEKSEIFDDQFSVERPDGSNFTLKIRSTKLEDSAMYFCASSEVGTGPYYEQYFGPGTRLTVT.

The chain is built from TRBV3-1 and TRBJ2-1, with 8 bases lining up with TRBD1. The germline V gene has CDR1 LGHDT and CDR2 YNNKEL (reference sequence). The V segment lost 2 bases and the J segment 10 bases; nucleotides outside the gene matches: 10. This CDR3 is built from 15 residues. The CDR3 loop is CASSQPPQGAGEQFF. In nucleotides, the CDR3 is TGTGCCAGCAGCCAACCCCCGCAGGGGGCCGGGGAGCAGTTCTTC.

The chain has TRBV24-1 and TRBJ2-3; no clear D gene. In germline, CDR1 is KGHDR, CDR2 SFDVKD. Deletions cut 4 bases from V and 2 bases from J, with 6 bases between. This CDR3 region has 13 residues. The CDR3 sequence is CATSDHHTDTQYF. DNA of the CDR3: TGTGCCACCAGTGACCACCACACAGATACGCAGTATTTT.

CDR3 bases: TGTGCCAGCAGCTTAGGGATGTCGGGAAACACCATATATTTT. It codes for CASSLGMSGNTIYF. The chain joins TRBV11-2 to TRBJ1-3; D remains unclear. This CDR3 comprises 14 residues. V shed 1 base and J shed 4 bases, with 8 bases lying between them. Germline-derived CDR1 and CDR2 are SGHAT and FQNNGV.

The chain joins TRBV12-3 or TRBV12-4 to TRBJ1-5; TRBD1 might be the D (6 bases). The CDR3 runs 13 residues. Trimming left V 3 bases short and J 6 bases short, with 9 bases between. The CDR3, as DNA: TGTGCCAGCAGTTTCTACAGGGCTCAGCCCCAGCATTTT. Protein: CASSFYRAQPQHF.